This passage covers 11 T cell receptor beta chains from one sample sequenced in a study of a mutant IDH1 vaccine in newly diagnosed glioma. Their target antigens are unknown. Clones were read by immunoSEQ multiplex PCR, and TCRdb kept only the in-frame ones, dropping some. Among approximately 56,000 clones listed, around 60% were seen once. Time point specified: week 47, end of study. Vaccination comprised doses that each held 300 ug of mutant IDH1 20-mer peptide, plus topical imiquimod. The specimen was peripheral blood mononuclear cells (PBMCs), collected from a glioma patient whose treatment included an IDH1 peptide vaccine. The receptor source for this set is a man in his forties with glioma. Some clones in this sample may be carry-over from other donors' samples.

The rearrangement joins TRBV7-2 to TRBJ1-1; no definite D call. CDR1 is SGHTA, CDR2 FQGNSA, per germline. Trimming removed 2 bases at V and 1 base at J, with 8 bases between. CDR3 length: 14 residues. CDR3 loop: CASSLFSGNTEAFF. The CDR3 region has the DNA TGTGCCAGCAGCTTATTCTCTGGGAACACTGAAGCTTTCTTT.

This sequence joins TRBV7-2 and TRBJ2-3; 8 bases align to TRBD1. The CDR3 covers 15 residues. Germline lookup yields CDR1 SGHTA and CDR2 FQGNSA. J gave up 6 bases and V 5 bases, and 10 bases lay outside the gene matches. This chain's CDR3 is CASSRQGLRDDTQYF. In nucleotides, the CDR3 is TGTGCCAGCAGCCGACAGGGGCTTCGAGATGATACGCAGTATTTT.

The chain joins TRBV19 to TRBJ1-5; 8 nucleotides line up with TRBD1. CDR3 length equals 16 residues. The V and J ends lost 5 bases and 1 base, in that order; junction bases with no gene match: 7. Germline V lookup: CDR1 LNHDA, CDR2 SQIVND (reference sequence). This CDR3 reads CASSPWTGTSNQPQHF. In DNA form, the CDR3 reads TGTGCCAGTAGTCCGTGGACAGGGACGAGCAATCAGCCCCAGCATTTT. Complete variable domain (other parts from reference TRBV19 and TRBJ1-5): DGGITQSPKYLFRKEGQNVTLSCEQNLNHDAMYWYRQDPGQGLRLIYYSQIVNDFQKGDIAEGYSVSREKKESFPLTVTSAQKNPTAFYLCASSPWTGTSNQPQHFGDGTRLSIL.

This clone was recorded only once. The chain combines TRBV9 with TRBJ2-2, with TRBD2 identical over 8 bases. The CDR3 runs 16 residues. Germline V gene sequence: CDR1 SGDLS, CDR2 YYNGEE. With V trimmed by 2 bases and J by 5 bases, 8 bases remained unmatched. In DNA form, the CDR3 reads TGTGCCAGCAGCGTTGCCACTAGCGGTAGGACCGGGGAGCTGTTTTTT. The encoded protein is CASSVATSGRTGELFF.

The gene calls are TRBV11-3 and TRBJ2-5; D gene unclear. This CDR3 is built from 13 residues. V lost 1 base to trimming and J lost 6 bases, with 9 bases between them. Germline lookup yields CDR1 SGHNT and CDR2 YENEEA. The CDR3 spells CASSLGNGQTQYF. CDR3 sequence (DNA): TGTGCCAGCAGCTTAGGGAACGGGCAGACCCAGTACTTC.

This clone is medium-sized (0.01 to 0.1%) in the sample. The chain couples TRBV27 to TRBJ2-1; D perhaps matches TRBD2 (5 bases). CDR1 and CDR2 (germline): MNHEY, SMNVEV (reference sequence). The CDR3 sequence is 15 residues long. V lost 4 bases and J lost 8, with 18 bases in between. Here the CDR3 DNA reads TGTGCCAGCAGTTCGGTGTCGGGCGGGTTGGATGAGCAGTTCTTC. This codes for CASSSVSGGLDEQFF.

This chain links TRBV29-1 with TRBJ1-2; 10 positions agree with TRBD1. Germline CDR1 and CDR2: SQVTM and ANQGSEA. V lost 6 bases, J lost 5 bases, and 9 bases stayed unmatched. The CDR3 contains 14 residues. CDR3: CSVGAGTGEYGYTF. DNA for the CDR3: TGCAGCGTGGGAGCCGGGACAGGGGAATATGGCTACACCTTC.

The gene calls are TRBV5-1 and TRBJ2-7; 7 bases are shared with TRBD1. V was pared by 4 bases and J by 3 bases, with 7 bases of the junction left unmatched. The germline gives CDR1 SGHRS, CDR2 YFSETQ. This CDR3 is built from 14 residues. For the CDR3, the DNA is TGCGCCAGCAGCCCAGGACAGGTGTTCTACGAGCAGTACTTC. Protein: CASSPGQVFYEQYF.

This chain links TRBV19 with TRBJ1-1, with 9 bases lining up with TRBD1. The ends lost 1 base at V and 1 base at J; junction bases unmatched: 16. Germline loops: CDR1 LNHDA, CDR2 SQIVND (reference sequence). This CDR3 has 20 amino acids. The CDR3 sequence: CASSIVPPGGQGGENTEAFF. The CDR3 nucleotides are TGTGCCAGTAGTATAGTCCCACCGGGGGGACAGGGAGGGGAGAACACTGAAGCTTTCTTT.

The rearrangement uses TRBV29-1 and TRBJ1-5; D is ambiguous. The CDR3 is 12 residues long. Germline values: CDR1 SQVTM, CDR2 ANQGSEA. V lost 7 bases, J lost 3 bases, and 10 bases lay in between. CDR3 amino acids: CSAGGFNQPQHF. The CDR3 DNA sequence: TGCAGCGCCGGAGGGTTCAATCAGCCCCAGCATTTT. The full variable domain, its missing parts supplied by reference TRBV29-1 and TRBJ1-5, is SAVISQKPSRDICQRGTSLTIQCQVDSQVTMMFWYRQQPGQSLTLIATANQGSEATYESGFVIDKFPISRPNLTFSTLTVSNMSPEDSSIYLCSAGGFNQPQHFGDGTRLSIL.

V usage is TRBV9 and J usage is TRBJ2-5; TRBD2 might be the D (6 bases). CDR1 and CDR2 (germline): SGDLS, YYNGEE. This CDR3 contains 14 residues. V lost 0 bases to trimming and J lost 5 bases, with 11 bases between them. The DNA for the CDR3 is TGTGCCAGCAGCGTAGGAGGAGGGCACGAGACCCAGTACTTC. It translates to CASSVGGGHETQYF.